Included here is one T cell receptor (beta chain) sequence, with context. It lacks a known antigen. Nothing much larger sits one base from this clone, and base qualities are not available. These data originate in a study of tumor and adjacent non-tumor tissue in lung cancer (dated by TCRdb to 2016 to 2019). General notes on the study: By cancer type, the cohort comprised eleven to twelve adenocarcinoma patients, a couple of squamous cell carcinoma patients and 1 small cell lung cancer patient. The roughly 15 patients were aged roughly 30 to 85 years, included about 10 men and 5 women, and had TNM stage I to III disease. A total of some 130,000,000 productive TCRbeta reads were generated by sequencing, corresponding to an average of approximately 4 million reads per sample. The study compared bulk TCRbeta repertoires between lung tumor tissue and matched distant non-tumor lung tissue from approximately 14 lung cancer patients. More than 25 paired specimens, one tumor and one normal lung sample per patient, were profiled by TCRbeta CDR3 sequencing.

The library was built by means of multiplex PCR. Sequencing instrument: Illumina HiSeq 2500. Following protocols modified from ARM-PCR, the researchers constructed TCRbeta libraries through three rounds of nested PCR with primers (Table S4). PCR products of 200-500 bp were gel-excised and purified with the QIAquick gel extraction kit before sequencing. The original methods were these. Reads were cleaned using Trimmomatic, were merged into complete CDR3 sequences using FLASH, and were assigned to V(D)J germline segments using MiTCR. Clonal diversity was computed as the inverse Simpson's index with VDJtools. In-frame sequences without a premature stop codon were defined as productive reads. TCRdb applied fastp at Q25 and MiXCR to the public reads, then kept only in-frame beta chains. Each CDR3 protein gets just one entry, which takes the most common genes and DNA from the rows behind it. The authors' filters were not applied to this entry. This sample has about 43,000 distinct CDR3 sequences in its table, and less than 65% of those were observed once. Jointly, the top ten make up 35% to 50% of the sample.

Broader findings and caveats from the paper: TCR diversity was significantly higher in younger patients, and higher tumor TCR diversity was associated with shorter overall and disease-free survival. The sequencing platform is not named in the methods, and unique molecular identifiers are not mentioned. Only about 15 patients were in the cohort, and the authors stated that larger samples and more detailed clinical data are needed. Significantly higher TCR diversity (inverse Simpson) was observed in tumor tissue than in normal lung tissue (about 410 vs 180, P = 0.0075, Mann-Whitney U test). The top 100 clones made up a significantly larger cumulative share of the repertoire in normal lung than in tumor tissue. Because peripheral blood was not sequenced, the blood TCRbeta repertoires of the lung cancer patients in the study went unexamined.

Bulk unsorted tissue served as the source for RNA extraction, and RNA quality was assessed using a NanoDrop ND-1000 and an Agilent 2100. The normal lung samples consisted of distant non-tumor tissue collected more than 3 cm from the tumor edge. Donors were newly diagnosed lung cancer patients admitted for thoracic surgery in China between August and November 2014, without prior chemotherapy. Patients who had received previous radiotherapy or chemotherapy, or who had another concurrent cancer, were excluded from the study. Surgical tissue pieces of about 1-2.1 cm3 were preserved in RNAlater solution and stored at -80 °C until use. The clonotype was recovered from a man over 45 with non-small cell lung cancer. The sequencing input was distant non-tumor lung tissue.

The nucleotide sequence reads TGCAGTGCCCAGGATAAGGGGGGGTCGACCACCGGGGAGCTGTTTTTT. It encodes CSAQDKGGSTTGELFF. The rearrangement joined TRBV20-1 to TRBJ2-2, with TRBD2 perhaps the D gene, on 7 matching bases. V sheds 6 bases and J sheds 4 bases, leaving 21 bases between their ends. From cysteine to phenylalanine, the CDR3 is 16 amino acids long. The retained sequence is limited to the CDR3, 48 bases, with the frame set at the first base. CDR1 and CDR2 are drawn from the germline V gene (reference sequence): DFQATT, SNEGSKA.